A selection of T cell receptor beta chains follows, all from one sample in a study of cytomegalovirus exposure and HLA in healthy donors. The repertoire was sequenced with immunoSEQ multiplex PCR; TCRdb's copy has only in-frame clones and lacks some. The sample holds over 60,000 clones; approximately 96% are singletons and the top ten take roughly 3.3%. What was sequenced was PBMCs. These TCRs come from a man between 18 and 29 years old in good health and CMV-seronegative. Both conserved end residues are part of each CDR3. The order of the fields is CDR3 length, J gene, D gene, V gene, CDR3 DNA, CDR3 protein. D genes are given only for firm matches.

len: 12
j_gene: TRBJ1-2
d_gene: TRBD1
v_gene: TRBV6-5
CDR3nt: TGTGCCAGCAGTGTGGGGGACAGGGGCTACACCTTC
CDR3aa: CASSVGDRGYTF

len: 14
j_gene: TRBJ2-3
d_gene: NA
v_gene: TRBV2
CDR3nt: TGTGCCAGAGGGACTCGAGGCCGGGGAGATACGCAGTATTTT
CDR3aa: CARGTRGRGDTQYF

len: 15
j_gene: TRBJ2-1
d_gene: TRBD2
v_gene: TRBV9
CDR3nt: TGTGCCAGCAGCGAGGACGGGGGGGATGGCAATGAGCAGTTCTTC
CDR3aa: CASSEDGGDGNEQFF

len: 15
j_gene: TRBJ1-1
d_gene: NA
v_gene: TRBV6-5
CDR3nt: TGTGCCAGCAGTACGGCGGGGCGCCGGAACACTGAAGCTTTCTTT
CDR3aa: CASSTAGRRNTEAFF

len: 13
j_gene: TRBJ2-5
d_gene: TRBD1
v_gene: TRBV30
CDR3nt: TGTGCCTGGAGTCGGGACAGAGTAGAGACCCAGTACTTC
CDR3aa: CAWSRDRVETQYF

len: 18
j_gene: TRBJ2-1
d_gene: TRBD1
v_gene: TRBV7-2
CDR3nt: TGTGCCAGCAGCTTACTACGAACCGGGACAGGGGACTACAATGAGCAGTTCTTC
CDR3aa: CASSLLRTGTGDYNEQFF

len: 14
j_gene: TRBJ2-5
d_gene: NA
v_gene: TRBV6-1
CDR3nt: TGTGCCAGCAGTGAAAATCGAGGGCAGGAGACCCAGTACTTC
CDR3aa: CASSENRGQETQYF

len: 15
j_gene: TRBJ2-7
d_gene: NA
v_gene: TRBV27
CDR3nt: TGTGCCAGCACCGTAACTACAGGTGCCTCCTACGAGCAGTACTTC
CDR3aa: CASTVTTGASYEQYF

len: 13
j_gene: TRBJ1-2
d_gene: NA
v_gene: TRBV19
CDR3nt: TGTGCCAGTAGTCCAGGGGTATTCGGCGGCTACACCTTC
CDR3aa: CASSPGVFGGYTF

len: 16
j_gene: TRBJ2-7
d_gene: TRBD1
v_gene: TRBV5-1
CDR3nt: TGCGCCAGCAGCTTGGACGACAGGGGCCGGTTGGGGGAGCAGTACTTC
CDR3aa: CASSLDDRGRLGEQYF

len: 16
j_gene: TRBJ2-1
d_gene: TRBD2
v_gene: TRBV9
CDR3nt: TGTGCCAGCAGCCCATCCGGGGGATTTTCGGGGGGTGAGCAGTTCTTC
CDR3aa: CASSPSGGFSGGEQFF

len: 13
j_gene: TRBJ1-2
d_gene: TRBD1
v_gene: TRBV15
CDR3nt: TGTGCCACCAGCAGCGACAGGGGGTATGGCTACACCTTC
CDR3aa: CATSSDRGYGYTF

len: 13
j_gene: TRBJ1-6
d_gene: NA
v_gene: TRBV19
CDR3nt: TGTGCCAGTAGTATACAGGAAAATTCACCCCTCCACTTT
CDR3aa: CASSIQENSPLHF

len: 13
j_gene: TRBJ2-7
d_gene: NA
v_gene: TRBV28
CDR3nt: TGTGCCAGCAGCCCAGGTCCCTCCTACGAGCAGTACTTC
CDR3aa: CASSPGPSYEQYF

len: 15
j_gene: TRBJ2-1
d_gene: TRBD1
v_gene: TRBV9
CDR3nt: TGTGCCAGCAGCGTAGCCCCCCAGGGGGCAAATGAGCAGTTCTTC
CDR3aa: CASSVAPQGANEQFF

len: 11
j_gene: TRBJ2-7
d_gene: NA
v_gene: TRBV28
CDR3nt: TGTGCCAGCAGTTTAACGGACGAGCAGTACTTC
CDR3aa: CASSLTDEQYF

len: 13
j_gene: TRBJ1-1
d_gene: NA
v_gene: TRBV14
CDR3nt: TGTGCCAGCAGCCAGGACAGGAACACTGAAGCTTTCTTT
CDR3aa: CASSQDRNTEAFF

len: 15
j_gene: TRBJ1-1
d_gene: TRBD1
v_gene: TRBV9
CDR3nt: TGTGCCAGCAGCGTCTCCGGGACAGGGGGGACTGAAGCTTTCTTT
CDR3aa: CASSVSGTGGTEAFF

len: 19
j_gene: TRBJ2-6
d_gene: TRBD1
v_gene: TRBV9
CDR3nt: TGTGCCAGCAGCGTAAGATCGGGACAGGGGGTGGGGGGGGCCAACGTCCTGACTTTC
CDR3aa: CASSVRSGQGVGGANVLTF

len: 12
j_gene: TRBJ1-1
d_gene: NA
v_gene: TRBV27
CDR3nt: TGTGCCAGCAGTTCAACAGGGACCGAAGCTTTCTTT
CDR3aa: CASSSTGTEAFF

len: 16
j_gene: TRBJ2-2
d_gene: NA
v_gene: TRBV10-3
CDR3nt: TGTGCCATCAGTCCCCATCCGGGGACACCCACCGGGGAGCTGTTTTTT
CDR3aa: CAISPHPGTPTGELFF

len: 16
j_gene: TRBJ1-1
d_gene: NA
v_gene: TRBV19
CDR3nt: TGTGCCAGTAGTCCGCATTCTACCGGGAGGAACACTGAAGCTTTCTTT
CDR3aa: CASSPHSTGRNTEAFF